A selection of T cell receptor beta chains follows, all from one sample in a study of cytomegalovirus exposure and HLA in healthy donors. Clones were read by immunoSEQ multiplex PCR, and TCRdb kept only the in-frame ones, dropping some. The sample yields approximately 80,000 clones, over 60% seen once. Specimen: PBMCs. These TCRs come from a man between 60 and 75 years old in good health and CMV-seronegative. CDR3s include the opening cysteine and the closing phenylalanine or tryptophan. The D gene is left open where the match is weak. Not all rows give a size; the values are once, few, many and, for expanded clones, a class.

cdr3_nt	cdr3_aa	j_call	d_call	clone_size	v_call
TGTGCCAGCAACCGACCGGGTTTCACCTCCTACGAGCAGTACTTC	CASNRPGFTSYEQYF	TRBJ2-7	-	few	TRBV5-6
TGTGCCAGCAGCGAGGGGGTGGCGGGGGATCCCTACGAGCAGTACTTC	CASSEGVAGDPYEQYF	TRBJ2-7	-	-	TRBV9
TGTGCCATCAGTGGGACGACAGGGGGCGAGCAGGGTGGCTACACCTTC	CAISGTTGGEQGGYTF	TRBJ1-2	TRBD1	-	TRBV10-3
TGTGCCAGCACCTACCACTATGGCTACACCTTC	CASTYHYGYTF	TRBJ1-2	-	-	TRBV6-6
TGCAGTGCTCTAGGGGGAGGGGGCTACACCTTC	CSALGGGGYTF	TRBJ1-2	-	-	TRBV20-1
TGTGCCAGCAGTGACCAGGACTTTCAGAGGGGCTACACCTTC	CASSDQDFQRGYTF	TRBJ1-2	-	-	TRBV6-1
TGCAGTGCCAGTCCCGGGACAGGGGTCCACGAGCAGTACTTC	CSASPGTGVHEQYF	TRBJ2-7	TRBD1	-	TRBV29-1
TGTGCCAGCAGTCCCCGGGGGGCCTCTGGGGCCAACGTCCTGACTTTC	CASSPRGASGANVLTF	TRBJ2-6	-	-	TRBV27
TGTGCCAGCAGCGCAGGGGGGAGGACTGAAGCTTTCTTT	CASSAGGRTEAFF	TRBJ1-1	TRBD1	-	TRBV6-4
TGTGCCAGCAGCTTAGGCAGGGGACTAGCGGGGGGGCCCCACGAGCAGTACTTC	CASSLGRGLAGGPHEQYF	TRBJ2-7	TRBD2	-	TRBV13
TGTGCCAGCAGTGAAGCGACAGGGCTTTGGGGCTACACCTTC	CASSEATGLWGYTF	TRBJ1-2	TRBD1	-	TRBV2
TGTGCCAGTAGTATCCTAGCTCGCTCCTACAATGAGCAGTTCTTC	CASSILARSYNEQFF	TRBJ2-1	-	-	TRBV19
TGCGCCAGCAGCTTGGCCAATAGCGGGGGATCCTATGAGCAGTTCTTC	CASSLANSGGSYEQFF	TRBJ2-1	TRBD2	-	TRBV5-1
TGTGCCAGCAGGCTCAACTCAGGGGTCTCCTATGGCTACACCTTC	CASRLNSGVSYGYTF	TRBJ1-2	-	-	TRBV27
TGTGCCAGCACGACTAGCGGGGTGTCCTACGAGCAGTACTTC	CASTTSGVSYEQYF	TRBJ2-7	TRBD2	few	TRBV7-9
TGTGCCAGCAGCTCTACAGGGGGAGGAGATACGCAGTATTTT	CASSSTGGGDTQYF	TRBJ2-3	TRBD1	-	TRBV11-3
TGTGCCAGCAGCTTGGGACCACAGGGAACTGAAGCTTTCTTT	CASSLGPQGTEAFF	TRBJ1-1	-	-	TRBV7-9
TGTGCCAGCAGCTTGGGACAGTTAGTTACTGAAGCTTTCTTT	CASSLGQLVTEAFF	TRBJ1-1	-	-	TRBV5-4
TGTGCCAGCAGCTATCGACAGGGGTGGATGAACACTGAAGCTTTCTTT	CASSYRQGWMNTEAFF	TRBJ1-1	TRBD1	-	TRBV11-2
TGTGCCAGCAGCTTATACAGGGGGGCTGGAAACACCATATATTTT	CASSLYRGAGNTIYF	TRBJ1-3	TRBD1	-	TRBV7-9
TGTGCCAGCAGCTACACTAGCGGGAGCTCCTACGAGCAGTACTTC	CASSYTSGSSYEQYF	TRBJ2-7	TRBD2	-	TRBV7-9
TGCGCCAGCAGCCAAGAGGGACAGTATAATTCACCCCTCCACTTT	CASSQEGQYNSPLHF	TRBJ1-6	TRBD1	few	TRBV4-1
TGTGCCAGCAGCTTTGGGAGGGGAGTTTACGAGCAGTACTTC	CASSFGRGVYEQYF	TRBJ2-7	TRBD2	-	TRBV5-6
TGTGCCAGCAGGTCTGAGGGGGGGGGCACAGATACGCAGTATTTT	CASRSEGGGTDTQYF	TRBJ2-3	-	-	TRBV6-5
TGTGCCAGCAGCTTCCGGTGGGGGGGCTACAATGAGCAGTTCTTC	CASSFRWGGYNEQFF	TRBJ2-1	TRBD2	-	TRBV11-2
TGTGCCAGTAAGTCCCTCCAAGAGAGGGTAGGTCAGCCCCAGCATTTT	CASKSLQERVGQPQHF	TRBJ1-5	-	-	TRBV19
TGTGCCTGGGATACAGGGGCGATTAACTCTGGAAACACCATATATTTT	CAWDTGAINSGNTIYF	TRBJ1-3	TRBD1	-	TRBV30
TGTGCCAGCAGCCGGGACAGAACTACAGATACGCAGTATTTT	CASSRDRTTDTQYF	TRBJ2-3	TRBD1	-	TRBV7-3
TGCGCCAGCAGTGAGTCGGGAGCCTACGAGCAGTACTTC	CASSESGAYEQYF	TRBJ2-7	-	-	TRBV10-1
TGTGCCAGCAGTGCTTCACAGGGAGGGGAGACCCAGTACTTC	CASSASQGGETQYF	TRBJ2-5	-	-	TRBV6-1
TGCGCCAGTACGGTAGGGGCCTCCCTGAACACTGAAGCTTTCTTT	CASTVGASLNTEAFF	TRBJ1-1	-	few	TRBV5-1
TGTGCCAGCAGTTACACAGGGGACATGAGGAATCAGCCCCAGCATTTT	CASSYTGDMRNQPQHF	TRBJ1-5	TRBD1	-	TRBV6-5
TGTGCCAGCAGTCCTGAACAGGGGAACACTGAAGCTTTCTTT	CASSPEQGNTEAFF	TRBJ1-1	-	-	TRBV27
TGTGCCAGCAGAGCCCGAACCAGCACAGATACGCAGTATTTT	CASRARTSTDTQYF	TRBJ2-3	-	-	TRBV27
TGTGCCAGTACCCCTAGCGGGGGGAGGGGGACAGATACGCAGTATTTT	CASTPSGGRGTDTQYF	TRBJ2-3	TRBD2	once	TRBV19
TGTGCCACCAGCAGAGATCTTCGCGGGGAAAATGGCTACACCTTC	CATSRDLRGENGYTF	TRBJ1-2	-	-	TRBV15
TGCGCCAGCAGCGCTGGGACAGGCTCTGGGGCCAACGTCCTGACTTTC	CASSAGTGSGANVLTF	TRBJ2-6	TRBD1	-	TRBV5-1
TGTGCCAGTTCCTACAATCGGATGGGGGGAACTGAAGCTTTCTTT	CASSYNRMGGTEAFF	TRBJ1-1	-	-	TRBV19
TGTGCCAGCAGTCAGGGGGCCTATCTCGGTTTTGGAAACACCATATATTTT	CASSQGAYLGFGNTIYF	TRBJ1-3	TRBD1	-	TRBV2
TGTGCCAGCAGCCAATCGAGGACTAGCGGCACAGATACGCAGTATTTT	CASSQSRTSGTDTQYF	TRBJ2-3	TRBD2	-	TRBV6-4
TGTGCCAGCAGCACAGGGGGCGACACTGAAGCTTTCTTT	CASSTGGDTEAFF	TRBJ1-1	TRBD1	-	TRBV7-9
TGTGCCAGCAGGATGACAGGTCTAAACTATGGCTACACCTTC	CASRMTGLNYGYTF	TRBJ1-2	-	-	TRBV2
TGTGCCAGCAGCATCGGAGGGGGCAGCTACGAGCAGTACTTC	CASSIGGGSYEQYF	TRBJ2-7	-	-	TRBV9
TGTGCCAGTAGTGACCGGGACACTGAAGCTTTCTTT	CASSDRDTEAFF	TRBJ1-1	-	-	TRBV19
TGTGCTATAGTAGGCGGGGGGGGATTGGCGCAGTATTTT	CAIVGGGGLAQYF	TRBJ2-3	TRBD2	-	TRBV2
TGTGCCAGCAGCTCCCCTTTTGGGCTAGCGGACGCAGATACGCAGTATTTT	CASSSPFGLADADTQYF	TRBJ2-3	TRBD2	-	TRBV27
TGTGCCACCAGCAGACAGGGGGCGCAAAAGGGAGAAGCTTTCTTT	CATSRQGAQKGEAFF	TRBJ1-1	TRBD1	few	TRBV15
TGTGCCAGCGAAGGCATCTCTCGGGGAACTGAAGCTTTCTTT	CASEGISRGTEAFF	TRBJ1-1	-	-	TRBV6-1
TGTGCCAGCAGCTTAGCTCGAGGTATGAATTACTTC	CASSLARGMNYF	TRBJ2-7	-	-	TRBV11-2